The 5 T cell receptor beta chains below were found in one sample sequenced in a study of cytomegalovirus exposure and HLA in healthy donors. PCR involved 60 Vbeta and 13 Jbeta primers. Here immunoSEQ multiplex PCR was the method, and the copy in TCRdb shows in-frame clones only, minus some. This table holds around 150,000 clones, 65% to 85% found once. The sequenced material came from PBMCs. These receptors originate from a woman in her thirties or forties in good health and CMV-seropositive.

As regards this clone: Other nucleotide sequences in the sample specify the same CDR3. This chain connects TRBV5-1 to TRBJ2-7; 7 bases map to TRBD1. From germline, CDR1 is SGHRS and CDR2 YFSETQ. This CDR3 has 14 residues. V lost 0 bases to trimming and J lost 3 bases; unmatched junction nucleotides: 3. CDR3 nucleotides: TGCGCCAGCAGCTTGGGACAGGGAATCTACGAGCAGTACTTC. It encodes CASSLGQGIYEQYF.

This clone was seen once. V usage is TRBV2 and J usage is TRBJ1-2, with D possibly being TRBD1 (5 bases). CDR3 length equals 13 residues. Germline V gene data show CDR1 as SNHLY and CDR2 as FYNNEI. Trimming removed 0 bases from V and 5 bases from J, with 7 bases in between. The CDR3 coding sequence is TGTGCCAGCAGTGAAGCTGGGGGGTATGGCTACACCTTC. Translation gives CASSEAGGYGYTF.

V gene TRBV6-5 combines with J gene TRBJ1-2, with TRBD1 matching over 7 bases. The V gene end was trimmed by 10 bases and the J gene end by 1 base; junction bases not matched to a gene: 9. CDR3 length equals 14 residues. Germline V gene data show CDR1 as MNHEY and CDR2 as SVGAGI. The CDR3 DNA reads TGTGCCACAAAGACAGGGAGGCGTAACTATGGCTACACCTTC. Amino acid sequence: CATKTGRRNYGYTF.

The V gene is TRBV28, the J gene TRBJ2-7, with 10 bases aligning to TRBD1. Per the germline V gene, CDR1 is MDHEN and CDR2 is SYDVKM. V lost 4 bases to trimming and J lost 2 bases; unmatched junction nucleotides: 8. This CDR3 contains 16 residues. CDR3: CASSSHGTGATYEQYF. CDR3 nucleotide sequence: TGTGCCAGCAGTTCCCATGGGACAGGGGCAACCTACGAGCAGTACTTC. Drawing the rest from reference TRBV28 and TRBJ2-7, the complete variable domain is DVKVTQSSRYLVKRTGEKVFLECVQDMDHENMFWYRQDPGLGLRLIYFSYDVKMKEKGDIPEGYSVSREKKERFSLILESASTNQTSMYLCASSSHGTGATYEQYFGPGTRLTVT.

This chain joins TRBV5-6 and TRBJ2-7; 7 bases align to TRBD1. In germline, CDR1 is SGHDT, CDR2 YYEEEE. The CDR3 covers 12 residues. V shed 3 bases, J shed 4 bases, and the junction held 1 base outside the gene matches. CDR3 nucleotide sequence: TGTGCCAGCAGCTGGGACAGATACGAGCAGTACTTC. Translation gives CASSWDRYEQYF.